This T cell receptor (beta chain) was profiled in a study of beta chain features in type 1 diabetes. The overall study: The study found patients and healthy donors alike in age, gender and cell yields. Broader study findings: TCRB CDR3 length was moderately but significantly reduced in all four CD4+ subsets of Type 1 diabetes patients.

Expressed TCRB transcripts were sequenced because the entire RNA isolate underwent reverse transcription. Deep immunoSEQ sequencing covered naive, central memory and regulatory T cell samples. TCRdb's copy holds only in-frame clones and misses some; the assay was immunoSEQ multiplex PCR. The sample lists 300,000 to 450,000 clones, roughly 9.8% occurring once. On this clone: The antigen is unknown.

Trimming cost V 6 bases and J 6 bases, with 15 bases left between them. Germline V CDR1 and CDR2: SGHNT, YYREEE (reference sequence). The CDR3 loop spans 13 amino acids. The TCR sequence derives from a man aged 30 to 45 with type 1 diabetes. The rearrangement joins TRBV5-4 to TRBJ1-2; D call uncertain. Sequencing was carried out using central memory CD4+ T cells from blood. CDR3 coding DNA: TGTGCCAGCACCGCAATGCGGGCTAATGGCTACACCTTC. This encodes CASTAMRANGYTF.